These 26 T cell receptor beta chains came from one sample sequenced in a study of blood T cell repertoires in COVID-19. Using immunoSEQ multiplex PCR, the repertoire was profiled, and TCRdb retains in-frame clones only, with some absent. This sample has roughly 43,000 clones; just under 70% occur once, and the top ten carry 6.2%. Material: peripheral blood. These receptors were taken from an elderly man with acute or convalescent COVID-19.

The chain combines TRBV7-9 with TRBJ1-2, with TRBD1 matching 11 bases. The V gene end was trimmed by 5 bases and the J gene end by 5 bases; junction bases not matched to a gene: 7. Germline CDR1 is SEHNR and CDR2 is FQNEAQ (reference sequence). The CDR3 totals 15 residues. The DNA for the CDR3 is TGTGCCAGCAGCGCCGGGACAGGGGGAAGTTATGGCTACACCTTC. Residues: CASSAGTGGSYGYTF.

This chain's CDR3 is CASRDSNYNSPLHF. The CDR3 nucleotides read TGTGCCAGCAGGGACAGCAACTATAATTCACCCCTCCACTTT. The genes are TRBV6-5 and TRBJ1-6, with D tentatively TRBD1 (6 bases). This CDR3 has 14 residues. V was trimmed by 6 bases and J by 3 bases, leaving 9 bases between them. In germline, CDR1 is MNHEY, CDR2 SVGAGI.

V usage is TRBV5-1 and J usage is TRBJ2-7, with D possibly being TRBD2 (6 bases). Germline CDR1 SGHRS, CDR2 YFSETQ. The CDR3 sequence is 15 residues long. Trimming stripped 0 bases from V and 0 bases from J, with 10 bases between. CDR3 region: CASSLAGGPSYEQYF. The DNA of the CDR3 is TGCGCCAGCAGCTTGGCCGGGGGACCCTCCTACGAGCAGTACTTC. The variable domain in full, with the rest retrieved from reference TRBV5-1 and TRBJ2-7, is KAGVTQTPRYLIKTRGQQVTLSCSPISGHRSVSWYQQTPGQGLQFLFEYFSETQRNKGNFPGRFSGRQFSNSRSEMNVSTLELGDSALYLCASSLAGGPSYEQYFGPGTRLTVT.

The genes are TRBV9 and TRBJ2-1; 13 nucleotides match TRBD2. CDR1 and CDR2 (germline): SGDLS, YYNGEE. This CDR3 spans 20 amino acids. The V gene end was trimmed by 3 bases and the J gene end by 0 bases; junction bases not matched to a gene: 12. The CDR3 protein is CASSAALTSGGSSSYNEQFF. CDR3 coding DNA: TGTGCCAGCAGCGCCGCCCTGACTAGCGGGGGGTCGAGCTCCTACAATGAGCAGTTCTTC.

Here the CDR3 DNA reads TGCGCCAGCAGCCCGAGGGAGCGGGGGGGCGGGAACGAGCAGTACTTC. Its translation: CASSPRERGGGNEQYF. J is TRBJ2-7 and V is TRBV4-1; TRBD2 aligns across 10 bases. Germline CDR1 is MGHRA and CDR2 is YSYEKL. The CDR3 is made up of 16 amino acids. V lost 4 bases to trimming and J lost 5 bases; unmatched junction nucleotides: 11.

This sequence joins TRBV10-3 and TRBJ1-5; TRBD1 aligns across 7 bases. V trimming: 6 bases; J trimming: 3 bases; junction bases outside the gene matches: 5. There are 14 residues in the CDR3. Germline V lookup: CDR1 ENHRY, CDR2 SYGVKD. The CDR3 DNA sequence: TGTGCCATCAGCACCGGGACAGACAATCAGCCCCAGCATTTT. This sequence encodes CAISTGTDNQPQHF.

The V call is TRBV18, the J call TRBJ2-3, with 9 bases aligning to TRBD1. The length of the CDR3 is 16 residues. Germline loops: CDR1 KGHSH, CDR2 LQKENI. Trimming at V came to 3 bases and at J to 0 bases, leaving 4 bases not matched to a gene. Here the CDR3 reads CASSPTGGESTDTQYF. DNA for the CDR3: TGTGCCAGCTCACCCACAGGGGGCGAGAGCACAGATACGCAGTATTTT.

The V and J genes are TRBV11-2 and TRBJ2-1; TRBD1 aligns across 8 bases. The CDR3 has 14 residues. V was pared by 4 bases and J by 8 bases, with 7 bases of the junction left unmatched. Looked up from germline, CDR1 is SGHAT and CDR2 is FQNNGV. CDR3 loop: CASSSFQGADEQFF. The CDR3 DNA is TGTGCCAGCAGCTCTTTTCAGGGGGCGGATGAGCAGTTCTTC.

This sequence joins TRBV9 and TRBJ2-7, with 9 bases that match TRBD1. The V gene's germline CDR1 is SGDLS and CDR2 YYNGEE. There are 16 residues in the CDR3. The V gene end was trimmed by 1 base and the J gene end by 0 bases; junction bases not matched to a gene: 5. CDR3 region: CASSVSPGQGSYEQYF. The CDR3 coding sequence is TGTGCCAGCAGCGTATCGCCGGGACAGGGCTCCTACGAGCAGTACTTC.

This clone appeared a single time. The chain carries TRBV7-9 and TRBJ2-3; D not resolved. Trimming left V 2 bases short and J 6 bases short, with 18 bases between. Germline-derived CDR1 and CDR2 are SEHNR and FQNEAQ (reference sequence). The CDR3 consists of 16 residues. The DNA for the CDR3 is TGTGCCAGCAGCTTACGAACTACTGGTACTGGGGATACGCAGTATTTT. Its translation: CASSLRTTGTGDTQYF.

V usage is TRBV30 and J usage is TRBJ1-3; tentatively, D is TRBD1 (6 bases). This CDR3 is built from 18 residues. Trimming shortened V by 0 bases and J by 3 bases, and 21 bases separated the two germline ends. Per germline, CDR1 GTSNPN and CDR2 SVGIG (reference sequence). CDR3 sequence (DNA): TGTGCCTGGAGTGTCCCCTCCGGGGGGGGCTTGAGTGGAAACACCATATATTTT. Its translation: CAWSVPSGGGLSGNTIYF.

The CDR3 coding sequence is TGTGCCAGCAGTCCCCAGGAGGGCCCCACAGATACGCAGTATTTT. As protein: CASSPQEGPTDTQYF. The rearrangement joins TRBV7-9 to TRBJ2-3; possibly TRBD2 for D (6 bases). Per the germline V gene, CDR1 is SEHNR and CDR2 is FQNEAQ (reference sequence). The CDR3 runs to 15 residues. The V end lost 6 bases, the J end lost 2 bases, and 15 bases lay between the germline ends.

The gene calls are TRBV30 and TRBJ2-5; D may be TRBD2 (5 bases). CDR3 length: 14 residues. Trimming removed 0 bases from V and 4 bases from J, with 12 bases in between. The V gene's germline CDR1 is GTSNPN and CDR2 SVGIG (reference sequence). As DNA, the CDR3 is TGTGCCTGGAGTGTATTCTCTGGGAGAGAGACCCAGTACTTC. As protein: CAWSVFSGRETQYF.

The chain employs TRBV6-5 and TRBJ1-1, with TRBD1 matching over 7 bases. CDR3 length: 15 residues. CDR1 and CDR2 (germline): MNHEY, SVGAGI. The J segment lost 7 bases and the V segment lost 0 bases, leaving 8 bases of the junction unmatched. CDR3 sequence: CASSYSTGAPFEAFF. The CDR3, as DNA: TGTGCCAGCAGTTACTCCACAGGGGCCCCCTTTGAAGCTTTCTTT.

This clone turned up a few times. This rearrangement joins TRBV6-1 to TRBJ2-7, with unresolved D. Looked up from germline, CDR1 is MNHNS and CDR2 is SASEGT. V shed 1 base and J shed 3 bases, with 10 bases lying between them. This CDR3 has 14 amino acids. CDR3 nucleotide sequence: TGTGCCAGCAGTGAAGGTAGAGCAGGCTACGAGCAGTACTTC. Its protein product is CASSEGRAGYEQYF.

The chain is built from TRBV19 and TRBJ1-5, with 7 bases identical to TRBD1. V shed 5 bases, J shed 7 bases, and the junction held 8 bases outside the gene matches. The germline gives CDR1 LNHDA, CDR2 SQIVND (reference sequence). The CDR3 length is 14 residues. The CDR3 region has the DNA TGTGCCAGTAGTTACCAGACAGGGTCACAGCCCCAGCATTTT. As protein: CASSYQTGSQPQHF.

The chain employs TRBV28 and TRBJ1-5, with D tentatively TRBD1 (5 bases). Germline V gene data show CDR1 as MDHEN and CDR2 as SYDVKM. Trimming shortened V by 3 bases and J by 2 bases, and 17 bases separated the two germline ends. This CDR3 region has 17 residues. CDR3 bases: TGTGCCAGCAGTTTCCTGGGCAGAGAAGGGGGCAATCAGCCCCAGCATTTT. Translated, it gives CASSFLGREGGNQPQHF.

V and J are TRBV25-1 and TRBJ1-4; tentative D call: TRBD1 (5 bases). The length of the CDR3 is 15 residues. Trimming removed 4 bases at V and 3 bases at J, with 12 bases between. The germline CDR1 and CDR2 sequences are MGHDK and SYGVNS. CDR3 bases: TGTGCCAGCAGTGCCAGGGCGGATCCTAATGAAAAACTGTTTTTT. Translated, it gives CASSARADPNEKLFF.

As to this clone: The sample has other DNA sequences that encode this CDR3 too. This chain links TRBV12-3 or TRBV12-4 with TRBJ1-2; tentative D call: TRBD1 (6 bases). CDR3 length: 12 amino acids. V lost 6 bases and J lost 8, with 13 bases in between. The CDR3 spells CASRGGGGGYTF. DNA for the CDR3: TGTGCCAGCAGGGGGGGAGGGGGGGGCTACACCTTC.

This clone was detected only a few times. The chain carries TRBV2 and TRBJ1-1; 8 nucleotides match TRBD1. The CDR3 has 15 amino acids. The V segment lost 6 bases and the J segment 2 bases; nucleotides outside the gene matches: 8. Germline V gene data show CDR1 as SNHLY and CDR2 as FYNNEI. DNA for the CDR3: TGTGCCAGCAGGATAATCGACAGGGGAAACACTGAAGCTTTCTTT. It translates to CASRIIDRGNTEAFF.

The chain recombines TRBV30 with TRBJ1-1; the match to TRBD1 covers 8 bases. V shed 4 bases, J shed 7 bases, and the junction held 11 bases outside the gene matches. Per germline, CDR1 GTSNPN and CDR2 SVGIG (reference sequence). This CDR3 spans 14 amino acids. The CDR3 nucleotides read TGTGCCTGGACCACCGAGGACAGGGTTGGTGAAGCTTTCTTT. Its protein product is CAWTTEDRVGEAFF.

This chain joins TRBV5-8 and TRBJ1-2; a weak D match, TRBD1 (6 bases). V lost 6 bases and J lost 6, with 30 bases in between. In germline, CDR1 is SGHTS, CDR2 YDEGEE. This CDR3 is built from 18 residues. DNA for the CDR3: TGTGCCAGCAACACCCTCTGGGGGCGGGTAAAGACCTCGGATGGCTACACCTTC. Protein sequence: CASNTLWGRVKTSDGYTF. Supplemented by reference TRBV5-8 and TRBJ1-2, the full variable domain reads EAGVTQSPTHLIKTRGQQATLRCSPISGHTSVYWYQQALGLGLQFLLWYDEGEERNRGNFPPRFSGRQFPNYSSELNVNALELEDSALYLCASNTLWGRVKTSDGYTFGSGTRLTVV.

The J gene is TRBJ2-1, the V gene TRBV3-1 (or the pseudogene TRBV3-2); 10 bases agree with TRBD2. With 5 bases clipped from V and 3 bases from J, the junction kept 4 bases outside the gene matches. Germline lookup yields CDR1 LGHDT and CDR2 YNNKEL (reference sequence). This CDR3 region has 15 residues. The CDR3: CASSETSGFYNEQFF. CDR3 DNA: TGTGCCAGCAGCGAGACTAGCGGGTTCTACAATGAGCAGTTCTTC.

V gene TRBV14 combines with J gene TRBJ1-1; D is perhaps TRBD1 (6 bases). Looked up from germline, CDR1 is SGHDN and CDR2 is FVKESK. The CDR3 totals 14 residues. Trimming removed 3 bases at V and 0 bases at J, with 8 bases between. The CDR3 sequence is CASSHAGVNTEAFF. The DNA for the CDR3 is TGTGCCAGCAGCCACGCAGGGGTGAACACTGAAGCTTTCTTT.

The chain joins TRBV6-7 to TRBJ2-1; perhaps TRBD2 as D (5 bases). TRBV6-7 qualifies as an ORF whose function is uncertain. The CDR3 is 18 amino acids. V was pared by 5 bases and J by 5 bases, with 25 bases between. Here the CDR3 DNA reads TGTGCCAGCAGTCCCGGTCCTGGAGGCGGAGCGTCTGACAATGAGCAGTTCTTC. Translating it yields CASSPGPGGGASDNEQFF.

This clone was counted between two and nine times. The chain employs TRBV11-2 and TRBJ2-2; weak D call: TRBD2 (6 bases). The V gene lost 7 bases and the J gene lost 3 bases, with 18 bases spanning the gap. Germline-derived CDR1 and CDR2 are SGHAT and FQNNGV. This CDR3 comprises 16 residues. The CDR3 DNA reads as TGTGCCAGCACCCAGGAGGGTAGCGTCTACACCGGGGAGCTGTTTTTT. Its translation: CASTQEGSVYTGELFF.